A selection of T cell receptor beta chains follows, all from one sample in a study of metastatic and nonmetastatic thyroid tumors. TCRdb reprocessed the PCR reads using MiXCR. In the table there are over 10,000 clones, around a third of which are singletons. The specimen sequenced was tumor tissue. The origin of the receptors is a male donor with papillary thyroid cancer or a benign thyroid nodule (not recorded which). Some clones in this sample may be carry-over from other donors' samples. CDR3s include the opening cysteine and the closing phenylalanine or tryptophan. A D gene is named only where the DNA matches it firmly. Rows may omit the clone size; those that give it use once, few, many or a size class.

DNA: TGTGCCACTCACAGGGTGGGCAATGAGCAGTTCTTC
CDR3: CATHRVGNEQFF
D: -
size: medium-sized
V: TRBV2
J: TRBJ2-1

DNA: TGCAGTGCCCCTACGTTAGCGGGAGGCCCAGATACGCAGTATTTT
CDR3: CSAPTLAGGPDTQYF
D: TRBD2
size: medium-sized
V: TRBV20-1
J: TRBJ2-3

DNA: TGTGCCAGCAGCTTTGGGGGGAACACTGAAGCTTTCTTT
CDR3: CASSFGGNTEAFF
D: -
size: -
V: TRBV11-3
J: TRBJ1-1

DNA: TGTGCCAGCAGCTTAGCGCTTCCCGGAAGAGCCACTGAAGCTTTCTTT
CDR3: CASSLALPGRATEAFF
D: -
size: -
V: TRBV7-2
J: TRBJ1-1

DNA: TGTGCCAGCAGCTTACGGCCCGTGGCTCACTCCTACAATGAGCAGTTCTTC
CDR3: CASSLRPVAHSYNEQFF
D: -
size: large
V: TRBV7-2
J: TRBJ2-1

DNA: TGTGCCAGCAGTCCGACAGGGAGCAATCAGCCCCAGCATTTT
CDR3: CASSPTGSNQPQHF
D: TRBD1
size: -
V: TRBV12-3/TRBV12-4
J: TRBJ1-5

DNA: TGTGCCAGCAGCCAAGAGCAGGGTCATGAGCAGTTCTTC
CDR3: CASSQEQGHEQFF
D: -
size: -
V: TRBV3-1
J: TRBJ2-1

DNA: TGCAGCGTTGTAGGACAGGGAAAAACTGAAGCTTTCTTT
CDR3: CSVVGQGKTEAFF
D: TRBD1
size: few
V: TRBV29-1
J: TRBJ1-1

DNA: TGCGCCAGCAGAGGGACAGGTCGTGGAAACACCATATATTTT
CDR3: CASRGTGRGNTIYF
D: TRBD1
size: -
V: TRBV5-1
J: TRBJ1-3

DNA: TGTGCCAGCAGTGACAGGAACACCGGGGAGCTGTTTTTT
CDR3: CASSDRNTGELFF
D: -
size: -
V: TRBV6-4
J: TRBJ2-2

DNA: TGTGCCAGCAGCTTAGTTCTAGCGGGGTCCGGGGAGCTGTTTTTT
CDR3: CASSLVLAGSGELFF
D: TRBD2
size: -
V: TRBV11-2
J: TRBJ2-2

DNA: TGTGCCAGCAGCCGGGACGGATATATGAACACTGAAGCTTTCTTT
CDR3: CASSRDGYMNTEAFF
D: -
size: -
V: TRBV6-2/TRBV6-3
J: TRBJ1-1

DNA: TGTGCCAGCTCACCGGGGAGGGCGCGGGGGACTGAAGCTTTCTTT
CDR3: CASSPGRARGTEAFF
D: -
size: few
V: TRBV28
J: TRBJ1-1

DNA: TGCAGTGCTAGAGGTACGAGACAGGTCTCCTACGAGCATTACTTC
CDR3: CSARGTRQVSYEHYF
D: -
size: once
V: TRBV20-1
J: TRBJ2-7

DNA: TGTGCCAGTAGTATGAGCTCTAACTCCTACAATGAGCAGTTCTTC
CDR3: CASSMSSNSYNEQFF
D: -
size: many
V: TRBV19
J: TRBJ2-1

DNA: TGTGCCTGGAGCAGCCATGGGGCCAACGTCCTGACTTTC
CDR3: CAWSSHGANVLTF
D: -
size: -
V: TRBV30
J: TRBJ2-6

DNA: TGCAGTGGCGGATCCTCCTACGAGCAGTACTTC
CDR3: CSGGSSYEQYF
D: -
size: -
V: TRBV20-1
J: TRBJ2-7

DNA: TGTGCCAGTAGGTCACAGGGGGCTAGGGACACTGAAGCTTTCTTT
CDR3: CASRSQGARDTEAFF
D: TRBD1
size: medium-sized
V: TRBV19
J: TRBJ1-1

DNA: TGCAGTGCTAGAGATCTGGGAGCGGAAGCTTTCTTT
CDR3: CSARDLGAEAFF
D: -
size: -
V: TRBV20-1
J: TRBJ1-1

DNA: TGTGCCAGCAGCCAGACTAGCGGGAGATTGGGTGAGCAGTTCTTC
CDR3: CASSQTSGRLGEQFF
D: TRBD2
size: -
V: TRBV12-3/TRBV12-4
J: TRBJ2-1

DNA: TGTGCCAGCAGAACTAACAACCGCTACGAGCAGTACTTC
CDR3: CASRTNNRYEQYF
D: -
size: -
V: TRBV11-2
J: TRBJ2-7

DNA: TGCAGTGCTAGAGGGGTTAGCGGGGGTGCCCGCTCCTACGAGCAGTACTTC
CDR3: CSARGVSGGARSYEQYF
D: TRBD2
size: once
V: TRBV20-1
J: TRBJ2-7

DNA: TGTGCCAGCTGGGACAGGGGGGATGGCTACACCTTC
CDR3: CASWDRGDGYTF
D: TRBD1
size: -
V: TRBV2
J: TRBJ1-2

DNA: TGTGCCAGCAGCTACGGGGTGTACGAGCAGTACTTC
CDR3: CASSYGVYEQYF
D: -
size: -
V: TRBV11-2
J: TRBJ2-7

DNA: TGTGCCAGCAGTGCCACGTCCGGGACAGGGGGCAATCAGCCCCAGCATTTT
CDR3: CASSATSGTGGNQPQHF
D: TRBD1
size: -
V: TRBV6-1
J: TRBJ1-5

DNA: TGTGCCAGCAGCGTTCTCAGCGGGTTAGGGGAGACCCAGTACTTC
CDR3: CASSVLSGLGETQYF
D: -
size: -
V: TRBV9
J: TRBJ2-5

DNA: TGTGCCAGCAGTGAAGGAACTAATGAGCAGTTCTTC
CDR3: CASSEGTNEQFF
D: -
size: -
V: TRBV6-1
J: TRBJ2-1

DNA: TGTGCCAGCAGTTTATCCCCAAGGACAGGATCGGACACTGAAGCTTTCTTT
CDR3: CASSLSPRTGSDTEAFF
D: TRBD1
size: many
V: TRBV12-3/TRBV12-4
J: TRBJ1-1

DNA: TGTGCCAGCAGCTCCAGGAGGGAGAACACCGGGGAGCTGTTTTTT
CDR3: CASSSRRENTGELFF
D: -
size: few
V: TRBV28
J: TRBJ2-2

DNA: TGTGCCAGCAGTTTAAGTACTAGCCCTAGCACAGATACGCAGTATTTT
CDR3: CASSLSTSPSTDTQYF
D: -
size: medium-sized
V: TRBV27
J: TRBJ2-3

DNA: TGTGCCAGCAGTGCAACCACCGACAGCCCCGTGAACACTGAAGCTTTCTTT
CDR3: CASSATTDSPVNTEAFF
D: -
size: -
V: TRBV2
J: TRBJ1-1

DNA: TGTGCCATCAGTGAGGACCCAGGGACCTATGCCTACACCTTC
CDR3: CAISEDPGTYAYTF
D: -
size: few
V: TRBV10-3
J: TRBJ1-2

DNA: TGTGCCAGCAGCTTACCGACCTCGCTCTACGAGCAGTACTTC
CDR3: CASSLPTSLYEQYF
D: -
size: -
V: TRBV7-2
J: TRBJ2-7

DNA: TGTGCCAGCAGCCGTCCCGGGACAGGCACAGATACGCAGTATTTT
CDR3: CASSRPGTGTDTQYF
D: TRBD1
size: medium-sized
V: TRBV11-2
J: TRBJ2-3

DNA: TGTGCCAGCAGCCCCTTGGGGACTAGCCCCTACGAGCAGTACTTC
CDR3: CASSPLGTSPYEQYF
D: TRBD2
size: -
V: TRBV7-2
J: TRBJ2-7

DNA: TGTGCCAGCAGCCCGACAGGGGGAGCATATGGCTACACCTTC
CDR3: CASSPTGGAYGYTF
D: TRBD1
size: -
V: TRBV12-3/TRBV12-4
J: TRBJ1-2

DNA: TGTGCCAGCAGTTTAGTTTCCTACGAGCAGTACTTC
CDR3: CASSLVSYEQYF
D: -
size: few
V: TRBV12-3/TRBV12-4
J: TRBJ2-7

DNA: TGTGCCAGCTCACCGGGGAGACCGCCGAACACTGAAGCTTTCTTT
CDR3: CASSPGRPPNTEAFF
D: -
size: -
V: TRBV18
J: TRBJ1-1

DNA: TGTGCCACGACACTGCGTGGCGCTGGCGGCAATGAGCAGTTCTTC
CDR3: CATTLRGAGGNEQFF
D: -
size: medium-sized
V: TRBV6-1
J: TRBJ2-1

DNA: TGTGCCAGCAGTTTAGGGACTGCATCCTACGAGCAGTACTTC
CDR3: CASSLGTASYEQYF
D: -
size: few
V: TRBV27
J: TRBJ2-7

DNA: TGTGCCATCAGTGAAGGATCTGAGCAGTACTTC
CDR3: CAISEGSEQYF
D: -
size: few
V: TRBV10-3
J: TRBJ2-7

DNA: TGTGCCAGCATCGACGGCAACCTCCACTATGGCTACACCTTC
CDR3: CASIDGNLHYGYTF
D: -
size: -
V: TRBV7-3
J: TRBJ1-2

DNA: TGTGCCACCAGCAGTAGGGCAGGGTTAGTCTACGAGCAGTACTTC
CDR3: CATSSRAGLVYEQYF
D: -
size: -
V: TRBV15
J: TRBJ2-7

DNA: TGTGCCAGCAGTGAGGGCCGGGGTAGGGGACAGCCCCAGCATTTT
CDR3: CASSEGRGRGQPQHF
D: -
size: few
V: TRBV2
J: TRBJ1-5

DNA: TGCAGTGCTAGCCCCGCCGGCACAGATACGCAGTATTTT
CDR3: CSASPAGTDTQYF
D: -
size: -
V: TRBV20-1
J: TRBJ2-3

DNA: TGTGCCAGCAGTTTTTTGGGGCAGAGGAACACTGAAGCTTTCTTT
CDR3: CASSFLGQRNTEAFF
D: -
size: few
V: TRBV27
J: TRBJ1-1

DNA: TGTGCCAGCAGTTGGGACAGGGGCTACGAGCAGTACTTC
CDR3: CASSWDRGYEQYF
D: TRBD1
size: few
V: TRBV27
J: TRBJ2-7

DNA: TGTGCCTCCCAAAAAGGTGGCGAGCAGTACTTC
CDR3: CASQKGGEQYF
D: -
size: -
V: TRBV19
J: TRBJ2-7

DNA: TGCGCCAGCAGACTTGGCCAGGGGGGAAATTCACCCCTCCACTTT
CDR3: CASRLGQGGNSPLHF
D: TRBD1
size: medium-sized
V: TRBV5-1
J: TRBJ1-6

DNA: TGTGCCAGCAGGAGGACAGGGGGCTTGAACGAGCAGTACTTC
CDR3: CASRRTGGLNEQYF
D: TRBD1
size: -
V: TRBV2
J: TRBJ2-7

DNA: TGTGCCAGCAGCCGGAGGTTAGGGGAATCTAACTATGGCTACACCTTC
CDR3: CASSRRLGESNYGYTF
D: -
size: -
V: TRBV16
J: TRBJ1-2

DNA: TGTGCCATCAGTGACCGGGGAGATGGGGCCAACGTCCTGACTTTC
CDR3: CAISDRGDGANVLTF
D: -
size: few
V: TRBV10-3
J: TRBJ2-6

DNA: TGTGCCAGTAGTGGGAGACAGGGCACCGGGGAGCTGTTTTTT
CDR3: CASSGRQGTGELFF
D: TRBD1
size: -
V: TRBV19
J: TRBJ2-2

DNA: TGCGCCAGCGGCTTGGAGACAGGTGTAAACACTGAAGTTTTCTTT
CDR3: CASGLETGVNTEVFF
D: -
size: -
V: TRBV5-1
J: TRBJ1-1

DNA: TGTGCCAGCCAGGTATCCCAACGGGATACGCAGTATTTT
CDR3: CASQVSQRDTQYF
D: -
size: once
V: TRBV11-2
J: TRBJ2-3

DNA: TGTGCCAGCAGCCGAGGGACAGGTCCTAGGGGCTACACCTTC
CDR3: CASSRGTGPRGYTF
D: TRBD1
size: few
V: TRBV6-1
J: TRBJ1-2